This record covers a single T cell receptor (beta chain). The antigen it recognizes is unknown. No much larger clone is present one base from it, and per-base qualities are unavailable. This specimen's time point label, interpreted: pretreatment tumor sample. A cohort of approximately 30 patients with locally advanced or metastatic urothelial carcinoma, treated at Memorial Sloan Kettering on a trial protocol, was included. All tumor tissue used for sequencing was obtained before atezolizumab dosing. The Qiagen DNeasy Blood extraction kit was used to purify genomic DNA from total PBMCs and tumor samples. This sample was included in a study of PD-L1 blockade in urothelial cancer (dated by TCRdb to about 2017). Context from the whole study: Every patient began therapy at some point between 2014 and 2015 and was given atezolizumab 1,200 mg intravenously every 3 weeks. Somatic, immune and clinical correlates of response to PD-L1 blockade with atezolizumab in urothelial cancer were the focus of an exploratory multi-omic analysis. Tumor samples yielded a median of roughly 1,400 T cells and about a thousand unique TCRs, with median clonality 0.096 and T cell proportion about 0.099. Five patients were left out of tumor TCR analyses because tumors from two patients failed quality control and three patients had no tumor available. Pretreatment tumor samples, along with matched peripheral blood collected serially before and after atezolizumab treatment, underwent TCR sequencing. Approximately 29 patients had pretreatment blood TCR-seq, some 25 had at least one posttreatment blood collection, and some 25 had tumor TCR-seq. Eight to ten patients achieved durable clinical benefit and approximately 20 did not. Patients had an ECOG performance status of 0 or 1 and had received between 0 and 3 prior chemotherapy regimens. About 85% of the roughly 30 patients were males with bladder-origin urothelial cancer, and about 65% of the roughly 30 reported a prior smoking history. Durable clinical benefit meant progression-free survival longer than 6 months, and TCR features were also tested against progression-free and overall survival. Whole exome sequencing and RNA sequencing of pretreatment tumors were performed alongside TCR sequencing in the same patients. What the authors observed across the whole study: Because of the small sample size (n of about 30) and the many exploratory analyses performed, the results are intended to be regarded as hypothesis-generating. Patients with durable benefit showed greater expansion of tumor-associated TCR clones in peripheral blood 3 weeks after starting treatment (n ≈ 20, p = 0.022). FFPE tumor samples that were not collected immediately before treatment were used, and only one sample per patient was analyzed, so heterogeneity was possibly missed. The proportion of tumor-infiltrating T lymphocytes was higher in patients with durable benefit (n of about 25, Mann-Whitney p = 0.047).

Synthetic TCR analog templates were spiked into each PCR so that absolute template abundance could be estimated from read counts. For FFPE tumors, housekeeping genes were amplified and quantified to estimate usable DNA and compute T cell fraction. The immunoSEQ assay was used to amplify TCRbeta CDR3 regions from genomic DNA with bias-controlled V and J gene primers. Rearranged TCRbeta segments were sequenced at approximately 20X coverage. The paper's processing steps were these. Clustering was used to correct sequencing errors, and CDR3s were annotated against IMGT so that V, D and J genes could be assigned. Downstream analyses used only productive TCRbeta rearrangements and left out out-of-frame or stop-codon sequences. Clonality was calculated as one minus the Shannon entropy normalized by the log of the number of unique productive sequences. Fisher's exact test with Benjamini-Hochberg correction, using a cutoff of adjusted p below 0.01, was how clones that differed between time points or between blood and tumor were identified. TCRdb retrieved this table from immuneACCESS and kept in-frame rearrangements only. Not all clones are present; in checked studies, unresolved V genes account for under half, and no reason is known for the remainder. Clone size and V and J calls were adopted from that table, with D and trimming inferred from the DNA. The sample table shows around 40,000 clones, and roughly 38% are seen once. Of the sample, approximately 9% falls within the top ten clones.

Material: tumor tissue, obtained before atezolizumab (anti-PD-L1) treatment. This TCR was recovered from a man aged 55 to 70 with urothelial cancer.

The CDR3 corresponds to CASSPPTGTRDGYTF. DNA sequence: TGTGCCAGCTCACCACCAACCGGGACCCGGGATGGCTACACCTTC. The sequence is built from TRBV18 and TRBJ1-2; TRBD1 is perhaps the D gene, given 5 matching bases. V drops 0 bases and J drops 6 bases, leaving 14 bases in between. CDR1 is given as KGHSH and CDR2 as LQKENI, both from the germline V gene. The CDR3 runs 15 amino acids, cysteine and phenylalanine included. Only CDR3 DNA is held: 45 bases, read in frame from base 1.